The T cell receptor (beta chain) described here comes from a study of blood T cell repertoires in COVID-19. Whole-study context: Both acute and convalescent COVID-19 samples were obtained from the United States, Italy and Spain. The analysed material was cDNA or gDNA that came from T cells, B-cell-depleted T cells, or PBMCs.

Per the study methods: For nucleated cells, counts were estimated from reference gene primer amplification. Assay used: immunoSEQ multiplex PCR; TCRdb lists only in-frame clones, some missing. The DNA was the basis for D and trimming; V, J and clone size are from that table. The profile shows about 70,000 clones, 75% to 90% of them singletons. The sample was peripheral blood. This TCR came from a man aged 45-60 years with acute or convalescent COVID-19.

The CDR3 coding sequence is TGTGCCAGCAGCCAGACAGGGGGTTATGGCTACACCTTC. It yields the protein CASSQTGGYGYTF. The V gene is TRBV5-6, the J gene TRBJ1-2, with TRBD1 identical over 9 bases. CDR3 length: 13 residues. The germline gives CDR1 SGHDT, CDR2 YYEEEE. The V segment lost 4 bases and the J segment 5 bases; nucleotides outside the gene matches: 3.